This T cell receptor (beta chain) originates from a study of blood T cell repertoires in COVID-19. Study-level information: Sample material is recorded as cDNA or gDNA derived from T cells, B-cell-depleted T cells, or PBMCs.

This clone was counted between two and nine times. Those who participated ranged in age from roughly 18 to 89 years and resided in under 25 US areas. Original processing notes: Reference gene primer amplification gave estimated nucleated cell counts. The data were produced by immunoSEQ multiplex PCR, yet TCRdb's version contains in-frame clones alone and is incomplete. The V and J calls and clone size were taken over from that table, and D and trimming were inferred from the DNA. The table includes some 370,000 clones, less than 90% detected once. Germline lookup yields CDR1 SGHDN and CDR2 FVKESK. Trimming removed 2 bases at V and 2 bases at J, with 6 bases between. The CDR3 runs 13 residues.

The chain carries TRBV14 and TRBJ1-2; D not resolved. The sequence derives from a woman aged 50 to 60 who had recovered from COVID-19. Sequencing used PBMCs or T cells enriched from blood (not recorded which). This chain's CDR3 is CASSQSVNYGYTF. The CDR3 DNA follows: TGTGCCAGCAGCCAATCGGTCAACTATGGCTACACCTTC. The complete variable domain, with remaining parts taken from reference TRBV14 and TRBJ1-2, reads EAGVTQFPSHSVIEKGQTVTLRCDPISGHDNLYWYRRVMGKEIKFLLHFVKESKQDESGMPNNRFLAERTGGTYSTLKVQPAELEDSGVYFCASSQSVNYGYTFGSGTRLTVV.